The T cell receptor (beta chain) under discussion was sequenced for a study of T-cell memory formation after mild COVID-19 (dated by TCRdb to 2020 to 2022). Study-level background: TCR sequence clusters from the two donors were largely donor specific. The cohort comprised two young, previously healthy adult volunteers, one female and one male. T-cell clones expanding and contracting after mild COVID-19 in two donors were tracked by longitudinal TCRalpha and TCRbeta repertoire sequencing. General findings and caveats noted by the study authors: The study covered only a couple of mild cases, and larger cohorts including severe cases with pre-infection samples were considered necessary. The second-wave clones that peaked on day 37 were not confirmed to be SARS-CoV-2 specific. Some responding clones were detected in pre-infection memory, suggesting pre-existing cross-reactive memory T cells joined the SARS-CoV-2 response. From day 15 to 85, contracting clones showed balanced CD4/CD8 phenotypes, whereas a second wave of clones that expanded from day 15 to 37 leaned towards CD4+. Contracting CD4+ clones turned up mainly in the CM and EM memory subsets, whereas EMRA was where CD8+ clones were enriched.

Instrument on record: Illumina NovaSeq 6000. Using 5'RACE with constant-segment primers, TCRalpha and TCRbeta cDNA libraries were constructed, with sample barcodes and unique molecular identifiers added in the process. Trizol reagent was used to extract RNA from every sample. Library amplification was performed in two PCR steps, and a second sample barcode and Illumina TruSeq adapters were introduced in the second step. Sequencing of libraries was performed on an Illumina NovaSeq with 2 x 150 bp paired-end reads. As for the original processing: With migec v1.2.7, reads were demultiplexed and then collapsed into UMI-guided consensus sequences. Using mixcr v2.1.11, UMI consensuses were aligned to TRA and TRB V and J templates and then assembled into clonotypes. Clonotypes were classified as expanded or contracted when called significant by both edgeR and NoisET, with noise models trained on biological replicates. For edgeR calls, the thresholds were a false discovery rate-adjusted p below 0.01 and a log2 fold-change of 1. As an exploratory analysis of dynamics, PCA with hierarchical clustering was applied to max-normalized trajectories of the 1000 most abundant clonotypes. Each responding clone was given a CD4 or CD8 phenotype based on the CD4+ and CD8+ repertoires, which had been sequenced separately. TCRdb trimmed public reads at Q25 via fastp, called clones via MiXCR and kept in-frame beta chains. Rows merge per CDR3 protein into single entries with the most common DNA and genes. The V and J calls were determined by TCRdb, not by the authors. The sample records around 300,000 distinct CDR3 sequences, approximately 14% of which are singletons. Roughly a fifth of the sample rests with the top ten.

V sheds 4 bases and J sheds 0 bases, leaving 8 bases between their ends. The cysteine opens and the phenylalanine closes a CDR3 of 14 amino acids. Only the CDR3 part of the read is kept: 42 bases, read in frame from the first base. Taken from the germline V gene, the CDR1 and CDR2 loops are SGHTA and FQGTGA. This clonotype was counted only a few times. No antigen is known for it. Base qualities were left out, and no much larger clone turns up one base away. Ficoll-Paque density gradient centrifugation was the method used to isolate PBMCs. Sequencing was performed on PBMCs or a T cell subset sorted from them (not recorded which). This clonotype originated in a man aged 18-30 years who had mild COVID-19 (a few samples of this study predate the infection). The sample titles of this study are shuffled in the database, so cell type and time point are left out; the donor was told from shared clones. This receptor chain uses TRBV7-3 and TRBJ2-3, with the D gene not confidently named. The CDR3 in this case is CASSSDPSTDTQYF. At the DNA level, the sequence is TGTGCCAGCAGCTCGGATCCAAGCACAGATACGCAGTATTTT.